This entry describes one T cell receptor beta chain. Its antigen is not yet known. The input lacks base qualities; no much larger clone sits a single base away. The label giving this sample's time point can be read as: about 28 days (+/-7) after the second vaccine dose. AZD1222 recipients whose second dose came at about 4 weeks and those whose second dose came at about 12 weeks were combined into one group, since spike-specific TCR depth and breadth did not differ between the two schedules. Vaccinee samples were obtained from the UK trials COV001 and COV002, which included a single-blind randomized controlled phase 2/3 trial of AZD1222 (ChAdOx1 nCoV-19) in healthy adults. For TCRbeta chain sequencing, PBMC samples from trial participants were taken at day 0 and at day 28 after the second dose. The data were taken from a study of T cell responses to AZD1222 COVID-19 vaccine (dated by TCRdb to the early 2020s). Concerning the study at large: A total of under 250 trial participants underwent TCR sequencing, of whom 207 had received two doses of AZD1222 and some 25 had received two doses of the MenACWY control vaccine. Trial participants were enrolled into age subgroups of 18-55, 56-69 and 70-plus years, which contained around 140, 26 and 57 TCR-sequenced participants, respectively. What the work shows at the level of the full study, not this receptor alone: Because no samples from the day 14 peak response were available, repertoires could be characterized only after the peak T cell response. In the small 56-69-year group, the increase in depth fell short of significance, most likely because of low power. The whole spike protein was spanned by vaccine-associated CD4 TCRs, and dominant responses were seen in regions 160-218 and 743-854. Most participants were white British and females outnumbered males, and the authors suggested that clonal diversity may have been underestimated. Conclusions about previously exposed vaccinees are limited because only six or seven AZD1222 recipients were SARS-CoV-2 seropositive at baseline. A significant rise in spike-specific TCR breadth and depth was observed after two AZD1222 doses relative to day 0 and relative to MenACWY recipients. Nearly half of unique spike-specific TCRs reportedly recognized epitopes outside regions mutated in the B.1.351 and B.1.1.7 variants.

The CDR3 regions of human TCRbeta chains were subjected to immunosequencing. Per the source publication's procedure: Repertoire TCRs were checked for matches against a reference library of SARS-CoV-2-specific TCRs that had been generated using the MIRA antigen-specificity platform. Breadth was defined as the fraction of unique TCRs that were SARS-CoV-2-associated, and depth was defined as the fraction of total T cells that were SARS-CoV-2-associated. Using the MIRA data, every spike-specific TCR was mapped to the spike region that the TCR reacted to and assigned to either a CD4 or a CD8 class. Log10-transformed breadth and depth values were compared by one-way ANOVA with Sidak's multiple comparisons tests. TCRdb provides this immuneACCESS table in a form limited to in-frame rearrangements. Some clones are lacking; in checked studies, under half of them reflect an unresolved V gene, and why the rest are absent is not known. The DNA gave D and trimming, while V, J and clone size come from that table. Recorded for this sample are about 150,000 clones; 92% of them occurred a single time. The ten largest clones represent roughly 3.4% of the sample.

The receptor was isolated from an adult who received the AZD1222 COVID-19 vaccine. The sample consisted of peripheral blood, taken 28 days after the second AZD1222 dose.

In nucleotide form, the sequence is TGTGCCAGCAGTCGGGACAGTAATGAAAAACTGTTTTTT. Translated, it gives CASSRDSNEKLFF. Recombination connected TRBV9 to TRBJ1-4, and 7 junctional nucleotides match TRBD1. The cysteine opens and the phenylalanine closes a CDR3 of 13 amino acids. Only the CDR3 DNA is retained, 39 bases long and in frame from the first base. From V the trimming removes 5 bases and from J it removes 4 bases, while the gene matches leave 2 bases of the junction unaccounted for. The germline V gene gives CDR1 as SGDLS and CDR2 as YYNGEE.